The T cell receptor beta chain under discussion was sequenced for a study of blood T cell repertoires in COVID-19. Looking at the study overall: Acute-phase and convalescent COVID-19 samples originated in the United States, Italy and Spain. PBMCs, B-cell-depleted T cells, or T cells were the source of the cDNA or gDNA that made up the material.

Self-reported history from a screening survey and questionnaire set each donor's cohort. From germline, CDR1 is SGHVS and CDR2 FQNEAQ. V dropped 1 base and J dropped 6; count of bases not matched to a gene: 10. This CDR3 comprises 16 residues. Profiling relied on immunoSEQ multiplex PCR, and the TCRdb table lists in-frame clones only, not all of them. The table has around 200,000 clones, roughly 90% seen once. Sequenced: PBMCs or T cells enriched from blood (not recorded which). This clonotype was obtained from a woman aged 30 to 39 who had recovered from COVID-19. This chain uses TRBV7-8 with TRBJ2-3; 7 bases match TRBD1. The CDR3 DNA is TGTGCCAGCAGCTTAGAAGGGGGCGCCCCTCCGGATACGCAGTATTTT. Translating it yields CASSLEGGAPPDTQYF. The variable domain in full, with the rest retrieved from reference TRBV7-8 and TRBJ2-3, is GAGVSQSPRYKVAKRGQDVALRCDPISGHVSLFWYQQALGQGPEFLTYFQNEAQLDKSGLPSDRFFAERPEGSVSTLKIQRTQQEDSAVYLCASSLEGGAPPDTQYFGPGTRLTVL.